Listed below are T cell receptor beta chains from one sample, sequenced in a study of blood T cell repertoires in COVID-19. Using immunoSEQ multiplex PCR, the repertoire was profiled, and TCRdb retains in-frame clones only, with some absent. The data hold more than 50,000 clones, with approximately 85% observed a single time. Sequenced sample: peripheral blood. The receptors originated from a human donor in a cohort sampled during active COVID-19. Each CDR3 is given with its conserved first and last residue. D genes are given only for firm matches. Rows may omit the clone size; those that give it use once, few, many or a size class.

d_gene: TRBD1
len: 17
j_gene: TRBJ1-3
v_gene: TRBV7-9
abundance: -
CDR3aa: CASSPRQGFSAGNTIYF
CDR3nt: TGTGCCAGCAGCCCCCGACAGGGCTTTTCGGCTGGAAACACCATATATTTT

d_gene: -
len: 16
j_gene: TRBJ2-3
v_gene: TRBV18
abundance: -
CDR3aa: CASSPAAGGQVDTQYF
CDR3nt: TGTGCCAGCTCACCAGCAGCCGGGGGGCAGGTAGATACGCAGTATTTT

d_gene: TRBD2
len: 19
j_gene: TRBJ2-3
v_gene: TRBV5-1
abundance: -
CDR3aa: CASSLAGRGGRGSTDTQYF
CDR3nt: TGCGCCAGCAGCTTGGCCGGTCGCGGGGGGCGAGGGAGCACAGATACGCAGTATTTT

d_gene: -
len: 18
j_gene: TRBJ2-6
v_gene: TRBV20-1
abundance: -
CDR3aa: CSASSWGQGNSGANVLTF
CDR3nt: TGCAGTGCTAGTAGTTGGGGGCAGGGGAACTCTGGGGCCAACGTCCTGACTTTC

d_gene: -
len: 17
j_gene: TRBJ1-1
v_gene: TRBV7-9
abundance: once
CDR3aa: CASSPKGPAGTETEAFF
CDR3nt: TGTGCCAGCAGTCCTAAAGGTCCCGCAGGGACTGAGACTGAAGCTTTCTTT

d_gene: TRBD1
len: 14
j_gene: TRBJ2-5
v_gene: TRBV11-2
abundance: -
CDR3aa: CASSLRQGKWAQYF
CDR3nt: TGTGCCAGCAGCTTAAGACAGGGAAAGTGGGCCCAGTACTTC

d_gene: -
len: 12
j_gene: TRBJ1-5
v_gene: TRBV19
abundance: -
CDR3aa: CASISPPGPQHF
CDR3nt: TGTGCCAGTATCTCCCCTCCGGGGCCCCAGCATTTT

d_gene: -
len: 14
j_gene: TRBJ1-4
v_gene: TRBV11-2
abundance: -
CDR3aa: CASSPRGGREKLFF
CDR3nt: TGTGCCAGCAGCCCAAGGGGGGGAAGAGAAAAACTGTTTTTT

d_gene: TRBD1
len: 17
j_gene: TRBJ2-7
v_gene: TRBV4-2
abundance: once
CDR3aa: CASSPGTARRNAYEQYF
CDR3nt: TGTGCCAGCAGCCCCGGGACAGCTCGCCGGAACGCCTACGAGCAGTACTTC

d_gene: TRBD1
len: 15
j_gene: TRBJ1-1
v_gene: TRBV5-5
abundance: -
CDR3aa: CASSFSGGAISEAFF
CDR3nt: TGTGCCAGCAGCTTTTCAGGGGGCGCGATCTCTGAAGCTTTCTTT

d_gene: TRBD1
len: 15
j_gene: TRBJ2-1
v_gene: TRBV6-5
abundance: -
CDR3aa: CASSLTGGPYNEQFF
CDR3nt: TGTGCCAGCAGCCTAACAGGGGGACCCTACAATGAGCAGTTCTTC

d_gene: TRBD1
len: 16
j_gene: TRBJ2-5
v_gene: TRBV12-5
abundance: -
CDR3aa: CASGMQTGLYQETQYF
CDR3nt: TGTGCTAGTGGGATGCAGACAGGGTTATACCAAGAGACCCAGTACTTC

d_gene: -
len: 15
j_gene: TRBJ2-1
v_gene: TRBV5-5
abundance: -
CDR3aa: CASGQELGIYNEQFF
CDR3nt: TGTGCCAGCGGCCAAGAATTGGGCATCTACAATGAGCAGTTCTTC

d_gene: TRBD1
len: 16
j_gene: TRBJ2-6
v_gene: TRBV2
abundance: -
CDR3aa: CASSDRQGSGANVLTF
CDR3nt: TGTGCCAGCAGCGATCGACAGGGCTCTGGGGCCAACGTCCTGACTTTC

d_gene: -
len: 14
j_gene: TRBJ1-1
v_gene: TRBV6-5
abundance: -
CDR3aa: CASRSLSQNTEAFF
CDR3nt: TGTGCCAGCAGATCGCTCTCACAGAACACTGAAGCTTTCTTT

d_gene: -
len: 12
j_gene: TRBJ1-4
v_gene: TRBV4-1
abundance: -
CDR3aa: CASSHAAEKLFF
CDR3nt: TGCGCCAGCAGCCACGCAGCGGAAAAACTGTTTTTT

d_gene: TRBD1
len: 15
j_gene: TRBJ1-1
v_gene: TRBV7-9
abundance: -
CDR3aa: CASSPRGTGQTEAFF
CDR3nt: TGTGCCAGCAGCCCCCGGGGGACAGGGCAAACTGAAGCTTTCTTT

d_gene: -
len: 12
j_gene: TRBJ1-2
v_gene: TRBV18
abundance: -
CDR3aa: CASSSLQWGYTF
CDR3nt: TGTGCCAGCTCATCATTACAGTGGGGCTACACCTTC

d_gene: TRBD1
len: 16
j_gene: TRBJ2-5
v_gene: TRBV19
abundance: -
CDR3aa: CASGDGDRSYQETQYF
CDR3nt: TGTGCCAGCGGGGACGGGGACAGGAGCTACCAAGAGACCCAGTACTTC

d_gene: -
len: 14
j_gene: TRBJ1-5
v_gene: TRBV6-5
abundance: -
CDR3aa: CASSYRVGNQPQHF
CDR3nt: TGTGCCAGCTCCTACAGGGTCGGCAATCAGCCCCAGCATTTT

d_gene: -
len: 13
j_gene: TRBJ1-1
v_gene: TRBV19
abundance: -
CDR3aa: CASSTRGDTEAFF
CDR3nt: TGTGCCAGTAGCACACGGGGGGACACTGAAGCTTTCTTT

d_gene: TRBD2
len: 13
j_gene: TRBJ2-5
v_gene: TRBV19
abundance: -
CDR3aa: CASSAGGWETQYF
CDR3nt: TGTGCCAGTAGTGCGGGGGGTTGGGAGACCCAGTACTTC

d_gene: TRBD2
len: 15
j_gene: TRBJ2-2
v_gene: TRBV10-3
abundance: -
CDR3aa: CAITPGLELAGELFF
CDR3nt: TGTGCCATCACCCCGGGACTAGAGCTGGCCGGGGAGCTGTTTTTT

d_gene: -
len: 12
j_gene: TRBJ1-2
v_gene: TRBV5-1
abundance: many
CDR3aa: CASSLVGYGYTF
CDR3nt: TGCGCCAGCAGCTTGGTCGGTTACGGCTACACCTTC

d_gene: TRBD2
len: 18
j_gene: TRBJ2-5
v_gene: TRBV7-2
abundance: few
CDR3aa: CASSPGLAGGLGQETQYF
CDR3nt: TGTGCCAGCAGCCCGGGACTAGCGGGGGGGCTGGGGCAAGAGACCCAGTACTTC

d_gene: -
len: 10
j_gene: TRBJ1-1
v_gene: TRBV20-1
abundance: -
CDR3aa: CSARSVEAFF
CDR3nt: TGCAGTGCTAGGAGCGTTGAAGCTTTCTTT

d_gene: TRBD1
len: 14
j_gene: TRBJ1-1
v_gene: TRBV5-1
abundance: -
CDR3aa: CASRGTGGFTEAFF
CDR3nt: TGCGCCAGCAGGGGGACAGGGGGATTCACTGAAGCTTTCTTT

d_gene: -
len: 14
j_gene: TRBJ1-6
v_gene: TRBV7-9
abundance: -
CDR3aa: CASSLGASNSPLHF
CDR3nt: TGTGCCAGCAGCTTGGGGGCTTCAAATTCACCCCTCCACTTT

d_gene: -
len: 16
j_gene: TRBJ1-5
v_gene: TRBV10-3
abundance: -
CDR3aa: CAISESKGGSNQPQHF
CDR3nt: TGTGCCATCAGTGAGTCGAAAGGGGGAAGCAATCAGCCCCAGCATTTT

d_gene: TRBD1
len: 15
j_gene: TRBJ1-1
v_gene: TRBV6-5
abundance: -
CDR3aa: CASSRGQGGNTEAFF
CDR3nt: TGTGCCAGCAGCCGTGGACAGGGAGGGAACACTGAAGCTTTCTTT

d_gene: TRBD2
len: 18
j_gene: TRBJ2-3
v_gene: TRBV5-8
abundance: -
CDR3aa: CASSLGRVGGGASDTQYF
CDR3nt: TGTGCCAGCAGCTTGGGGCGCGTCGGCGGGGGGGCTTCAGATACGCAGTATTTT

d_gene: TRBD1
len: 17
j_gene: TRBJ2-3
v_gene: TRBV5-1
abundance: -
CDR3aa: CASSHPRTGGFSDTQYF
CDR3nt: TGCGCCAGCAGCCATCCGAGGACAGGGGGCTTTTCAGATACGCAGTATTTT

d_gene: TRBD1
len: 15
j_gene: TRBJ1-2
v_gene: TRBV24-1
abundance: -
CDR3aa: CATSDDDRGYYGYTF
CDR3nt: TGTGCCACCAGTGACGACGACAGGGGGTACTATGGCTACACCTTC

d_gene: TRBD2
len: 15
j_gene: TRBJ2-1
v_gene: TRBV5-1
abundance: -
CDR3aa: CASSLPGGPYNEQFF
CDR3nt: TGCGCCAGCAGCCTACCGGGGGGGCCGTACAATGAGCAGTTCTTC

d_gene: -
len: 14
j_gene: TRBJ2-5
v_gene: TRBV9
abundance: -
CDR3aa: CASSVNAGKETQYF
CDR3nt: TGTGCCAGCAGCGTAAACGCGGGGAAAGAGACCCAGTACTTC

d_gene: -
len: 16
j_gene: TRBJ1-4
v_gene: TRBV19
abundance: -
CDR3aa: CASSPTFGQRGEKLFF
CDR3nt: TGTGCCAGTAGTCCTACCTTTGGGCAAAGGGGGGAAAAACTGTTTTTT

d_gene: -
len: 21
j_gene: TRBJ1-1
v_gene: TRBV3-1/TRBV3-2
abundance: -
CDR3aa: CASSQDLFSGLSGRINTEAFF
CDR3nt: TGTGCCAGCAGCCAAGATCTCTTCTCCGGGTTAAGCGGGCGAATAAACACTGAAGCTTTCTTT